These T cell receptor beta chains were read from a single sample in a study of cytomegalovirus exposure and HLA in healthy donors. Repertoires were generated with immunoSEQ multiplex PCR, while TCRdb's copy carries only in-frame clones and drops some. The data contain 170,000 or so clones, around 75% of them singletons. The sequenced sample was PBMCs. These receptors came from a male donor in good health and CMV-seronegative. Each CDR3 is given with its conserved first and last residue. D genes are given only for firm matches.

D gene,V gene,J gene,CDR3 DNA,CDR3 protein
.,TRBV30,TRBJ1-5,TGTGCCTGGAGTGTAGGCCCAGGTCAGCCCCAGCATTTT,CAWSVGPGQPQHF
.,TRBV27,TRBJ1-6,TGTGCCAGCAGTGTGACACAGGGAAGCTCCTATAATTCACCCCTCCACTTT,CASSVTQGSSYNSPLHF
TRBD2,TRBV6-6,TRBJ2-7,TGTGCCAGCAGCCGCTTGGGAGGGACCTACGAGCAGTACTTC,CASSRLGGTYEQYF
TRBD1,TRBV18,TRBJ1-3,TGTGCCAGCTCACCGGGGCAGGGGGACGGAAACACCATATATTTT,CASSPGQGDGNTIYF
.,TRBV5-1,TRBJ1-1,TGCGCCAGCAGCTTGGCAGGGATTGGAAACACTGAAGCTTTCTTT,CASSLAGIGNTEAFF
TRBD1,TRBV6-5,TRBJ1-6,TGTGCCAGCAGTGTCGACAGGGAAAGCTCACCCCTCCACTTT,CASSVDRESSPLHF
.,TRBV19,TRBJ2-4,TGTGCCAGTAGCCTCGAGAGGGCGGGGAGAGACATTCAGTACTTC,CASSLERAGRDIQYF
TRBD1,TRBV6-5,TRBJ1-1,TGTGCCAGCAGTCCACTGACAGGGCGTAACACTGAAGCTTTCTTT,CASSPLTGRNTEAFF
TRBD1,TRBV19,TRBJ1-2,TGTGCCAGTAGTATTTTACAGGGGTTAAATGGCTACACCTTC,CASSILQGLNGYTF
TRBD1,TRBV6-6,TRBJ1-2,TGTGCCAGCAGTTACCTGCTGGGACAGGGAGACACCTTC,CASSYLLGQGDTF
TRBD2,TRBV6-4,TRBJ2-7,TGTGCCAGCGCCAAAAGAGCGGGAGGGGCCCCCTACGAGCAGTACTTC,CASAKRAGGAPYEQYF
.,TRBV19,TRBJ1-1,TGTGCCAGTACCCGGTCAGGAATGAACACTGAAGCTTTCTTT,CASTRSGMNTEAFF
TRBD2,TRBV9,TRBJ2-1,TGTGCCAGCAGCTTGACTAGCGGGGGCTACCGCTCCTACAATGAGCAGTTCTTC,CASSLTSGGYRSYNEQFF
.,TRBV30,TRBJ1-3,TGTGCCTGGAGTGTACACAGCTCTGGAAACACCATATATTTT,CAWSVHSSGNTIYF
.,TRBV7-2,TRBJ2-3,TGTGCCAGCGGGGCTAGGAAACAAGGAGATACGCAGTATTTT,CASGARKQGDTQYF
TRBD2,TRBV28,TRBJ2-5,TGTGCCAGCAGTTTATGGGGTAGCGGGAGGGCCTCCCAAGAGACCCAGTACTTC,CASSLWGSGRASQETQYF
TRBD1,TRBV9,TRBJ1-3,TGTGCCAGCAGCGTAGAGCCAGGGGGCTCTGGAAACACCATATATTTT,CASSVEPGGSGNTIYF
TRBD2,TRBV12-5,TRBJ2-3,TGTGCTAGTGGTTTGTCGGGACTAGCGGGAGTCGGGACAGATACGCAGTATTTT,CASGLSGLAGVGTDTQYF